Listed here are 24 T cell receptor beta chains from one sample, sequenced in a study of blood T cell repertoires in COVID-19. Using immunoSEQ multiplex PCR, the repertoire was profiled, and TCRdb retains in-frame clones only, with some absent. The sample lists more than 110,000 clones; roughly four fifths were seen once. Sequencing was performed on peripheral blood. These TCRs come from an elderly woman in a cohort sampled during active or convalescent COVID-19.

This rearrangement joins TRBV2 to TRBJ1-2; 9 nucleotides line up with TRBD1. The CDR3 spans 14 residues. Germline V gene data show CDR1 as SNHLY and CDR2 as FYNNEI. With 2 bases clipped from V and 7 bases from J, the junction kept 5 bases outside the gene matches. CDR3 nucleotide sequence: TGTGCCAGCAGTGAACGGGGGACAGGGTCTGGCTACACCTTC. Its protein is CASSERGTGSGYTF. Supplemented by reference TRBV2 and TRBJ1-2, the full variable domain reads EPEVTQTPSHQVTQMGQEVILRCVPISNHLYFYWYRQILGQKVEFLVSFYNNEISEKSEIFDDQFSVERPDGSNFTLKIRSTKLEDSAMYFCASSERGTGSGYTFGSGTRLTVV.

The chain employs TRBV9 and TRBJ2-5; TRBD2 might be the D (6 bases). The CDR3 covers 15 residues. Germline V gene lookup returns CDR1 SGDLS and CDR2 YYNGEE. Deletions cut 0 bases from V and 4 bases from J, with 13 bases between. The CDR3 reads CASSVDAGLIETQYF. CDR3 sequence (DNA): TGTGCCAGCAGCGTAGACGCGGGACTCATAGAGACCCAGTACTTC.

The J gene is TRBJ2-1, the V gene TRBV5-4; D is ambiguous. The CDR3 contains 15 residues. In germline, CDR1 is SGHNT, CDR2 YYREEE (reference sequence). Trimming removed 0 bases from V and 6 bases from J, with 13 bases in between. As DNA, the CDR3 is TGTGCCAGCAGCTTGGGTAGCTTAGGAGTCAATGAGCAGTTCTTC. It is translated as CASSLGSLGVNEQFF.

V gene TRBV5-1 combines with J gene TRBJ1-1, with TRBD1 as a possible D gene (5 bases). Trimming cost V 5 bases and J 4 bases, with 15 bases left between them. The CDR3 contains 14 residues. Germline CDR1 and CDR2: SGHRS and YFSETQ. CDR3 in DNA: TGCGCCAGCAGACGCGGGGACTCGAGCACTGAAGCTTTCTTT. It specifies CASRRGDSSTEAFF.

The chain recombines TRBV5-8 with TRBJ2-3; 7 nucleotides align to TRBD1. Looked up from germline, CDR1 is SGHTS and CDR2 is YDEGEE. With V trimmed by 2 bases and J by 0 bases, 6 bases remained unmatched. The CDR3 is 16 amino acids. The CDR3 sequence is CASSLYRGRSTDTQYF. CDR3 coding DNA: TGTGCCAGCAGCTTATACAGGGGTAGGAGCACAGATACGCAGTATTTT.

The rearrangement uses TRBV6-1 and TRBJ1-3; D gene uncertain. CDR3 length equals 16 residues. The V gene lost 0 bases and the J gene lost 0 bases, with 9 bases spanning the gap. The germline gives CDR1 MNHNS, CDR2 SASEGT. CDR3 DNA: TGTGCCAGCAGTGAAGCGGGCCCGAGCTCTGGAAACACCATATATTTT. Translating it yields CASSEAGPSSGNTIYF.

The chain combines TRBV24-1 with TRBJ2-5; 8 bases agree with TRBD1. V trimming: 1 base; J trimming: 5 bases; junction bases outside the gene matches: 2. Germline V gene data show CDR1 as KGHDR and CDR2 as SFDVKD. The CDR3 sequence is 14 residues long. The CDR3 sequence: CATSDFYRGETQYF. DNA of the CDR3: TGTGCCACCAGTGATTTTTACAGGGGGGAGACCCAGTACTTC.

The chain recombines TRBV29-1 with TRBJ2-5; TRBD1 aligns across 8 bases. The CDR3 sequence is 13 residues long. Germline assignment: CDR1 SQVTM and CDR2 ANQGSEA. The V and J ends lost 7 bases and 4 bases, in that order; junction bases with no gene match: 8. The CDR3 region has the DNA TGCAGCGGTGGACAGGGCCGTGGAGAGACCCAGTACTTC. It is translated as CSGGQGRGETQYF.

The chain joins TRBV5-6 to TRBJ2-5, with 8 nucleotides matching TRBD1. The CDR3 covers 14 residues. The germline V gene encodes CDR1 SGHDT and CDR2 YYEEEE. The V and J ends lost 4 bases and 4 bases, in that order; junction bases with no gene match: 6. The CDR3 protein is CASSRRTGRETQYF. CDR3 sequence (DNA): TGTGCCAGCAGCAGAAGGACAGGGCGAGAGACCCAGTACTTC.

The chain is built from TRBV28 and TRBJ1-5, with a weak D call TRBD1 (5 bases). Trimming removed 6 bases from V and 3 bases from J, with 9 bases in between. The germline gives CDR1 MDHEN, CDR2 SYDVKM. This CDR3 has 13 amino acids. DNA of the CDR3: TGTGCCAGCAGACAGGCACTCAATCAGCCCCAGCATTTT. It codes for CASRQALNQPQHF.

This chain connects TRBV28 to TRBJ1-1; the match to TRBD1 covers 10 bases. The J segment lost 3 bases and the V segment lost 6 bases, leaving 4 bases of the junction unmatched. Germline V gene lookup returns CDR1 MDHEN and CDR2 SYDVKM. CDR3 size: 14 residues. CDR3 coding DNA: TGTGCCAGCAGCTCGGGACAGGGGTACACTGAAGCTTTCTTT. Translation gives CASSSGQGYTEAFF.

This sequence joins TRBV7-3 and TRBJ1-1; D is perhaps TRBD1 (5 bases). The CDR3 is 13 amino acids. Germline-derived CDR1 and CDR2 are SGHTA and FQGTGA. V lost 2 bases to trimming and J lost 4 bases, with 8 bases between them. The CDR3 protein is CASSLDSRTEAFF. CDR3 bases: TGTGCCAGCAGCTTAGACAGCCGCACTGAAGCTTTCTTT.

The CDR3 DNA reads TGTGCCAGCAGCCATCCGGGGGGTGACACCATATATTTT. Translating it yields CASSHPGGDTIYF. The V call is TRBV4-2, the J call TRBJ1-3; TRBD1 might be the D (5 bases). V lost 3 bases to trimming and J lost 8 bases, with 11 bases between them. CDR3 length equals 13 residues. Per germline, CDR1 LGHNA and CDR2 YNFKEQ.

The chain combines TRBV5-1 with TRBJ2-3, with 8 bases that match TRBD1. V lost 4 bases to trimming and J lost 3 bases; unmatched junction nucleotides: 7. The CDR3 has 15 amino acids. Germline CDR1 SGHRS, CDR2 YFSETQ. The CDR3 nucleotides are TGCGCCAGCAGCCCTCAGGGGGCAGGGACAGATACGCAGTATTTT. This translates into CASSPQGAGTDTQYF.

V gene TRBV7-6 combines with J gene TRBJ2-3; a weak D match, TRBD1 (5 bases). This CDR3 contains 15 residues. CDR1 and CDR2 from the germline V gene are SGHVS and FNYEAQ. With 2 bases removed from V and 6 bases from J, the gap between germline ends came to 15 bases. CDR3 region: CASSLLPKNRDTQYF. CDR3 DNA sequence: TGTGCCAGCAGCTTACTTCCTAAAAACAGGGATACGCAGTATTTT.

The chain combines TRBV24-1 with TRBJ2-2; 9 bases are a match to TRBD1. Germline CDR1 KGHDR, CDR2 SFDVKD. The junction had 7 bases not matched to a gene; V was cut back by 4 bases and J by 2 bases. CDR3 length: 17 amino acids. In nucleotides, the CDR3 is TGTGCCACCAGTGAGAACGGACAGGGGTTCAACACCGGGGAGCTGTTTTTT. Translation: CATSENGQGFNTGELFF.

This chain links TRBV6-5 with TRBJ2-5; a weak D match, TRBD1 (8 bases). V was shortened by 9 bases and J by 6 bases, with 20 bases between the two germline ends. Per the germline V gene, CDR1 is MNHEY and CDR2 is SVGAGI. This CDR3 spans 14 amino acids. CDR3 nucleotides: TGTGCCAGTTACAGGGGGGGCCCTCAGCAGACCCAGTACTTC. Its protein is CASYRGGPQQTQYF.

The V gene is TRBV5-1, the J gene TRBJ2-7; a weak D match, TRBD2 (6 bases). Trimming cost V 2 bases and J 6 bases, with 9 bases left between them. This CDR3 comprises 12 residues. Germline V lookup: CDR1 SGHRS, CDR2 YFSETQ. CDR3 nucleotides: TGCGCCAGCAGCTTATCCGGGGGCGAGCAGTACGTC. It codes for CASSLSGGEQYV.

The rearrangement uses TRBV9 and TRBJ1-5, with D maybe TRBD1 (6 bases). The germline V gene has CDR1 SGDLS and CDR2 YYNGEE. The germline V and J ends were trimmed by 1 base and 4 bases, with 6 bases remaining between them. The CDR3 is 13 residues long. The CDR3 loop is CASSVRGNQPQHF. DNA for the CDR3: TGTGCCAGCAGCGTAAGGGGGAATCAGCCCCAGCATTTT.

The chain uses TRBV7-9 and TRBJ1-2, with unresolved D. Per germline, CDR1 SEHNR and CDR2 FQNEAQ (reference sequence). V gave up 1 base and J gave up 4 bases, with 13 bases separating them. This CDR3 spans 15 amino acids. The CDR3 loop reads CASSLDWGRGYGYTF. The CDR3 bases are TGTGCCAGCAGCTTAGACTGGGGTCGGGGCTATGGCTACACCTTC.

The chain couples TRBV7-3 to TRBJ2-1, with 9 bases identical to TRBD1. Per the germline V gene, CDR1 is SGHTA and CDR2 is FQGTGA. The ends lost 5 bases at V and 9 bases at J; junction bases unmatched: 11. The CDR3 totals 15 residues. The CDR3 DNA reads as TGTGCCAGCAGCGGGGGACAGGGTGGTATGGGTGAGCAGTTCTTC. Its translation is CASSGGQGGMGEQFF. The full variable domain, completed using reference TRBV7-3 and TRBJ2-1, is GAGVSQTPSNKVTEKGKYVELRCDPISGHTALYWYRQSLGQGPEFLIYFQGTGAADDSGLPNDRFFAVRPEGSVSTLKIQRTERGDSAVYLCASSGGQGGMGEQFFGPGTRLTVL.

The chain recombines TRBV5-5 with TRBJ2-5; 12 nucleotides line up with TRBD1. Germline trimming cut 4 bases from V and 5 bases from J; bases unmatched to any gene: 12. Germline V gene data show CDR1 as SGHKS and CDR2 as YYEKEE (reference sequence). The CDR3 is made up of 17 amino acids. CDR3 amino acids: CASSDPSGTGGFETQYF. The CDR3 coding sequence is TGTGCCAGCAGCGACCCCTCCGGGACAGGGGGCTTTGAGACCCAGTACTTC. Complete variable domain (other parts from reference TRBV5-5 and TRBJ2-5): DAGVTQSPTHLIKTRGQQVTLRCSPISGHKSVSWYQQVLGQGPQFIFQYYEKEERGRGNFPDRFSARQFPNYSSELNVNALLLGDSALYLCASSDPSGTGGFETQYFGPGTRLLVL.

The V gene is TRBV28, the J gene TRBJ1-1, with 8 bases that match TRBD1. This CDR3 has 15 residues. Per germline, CDR1 MDHEN and CDR2 SYDVKM. Losses at the gene ends were 4 bases for V and 5 bases for J; bases not matched to a gene: 9. CDR3 region: CASSSPGQGRTEAFF. DNA of the CDR3: TGTGCCAGCAGTTCCCCCGGACAGGGAAGGACTGAAGCTTTCTTT. Variable domain in full (rest from reference TRBV28 and TRBJ1-1): DVKVTQSSRYLVKRTGEKVFLECVQDMDHENMFWYRQDPGLGLRLIYFSYDVKMKEKGDIPEGYSVSREKKERFSLILESASTNQTSMYLCASSSPGQGRTEAFFGQGTRLTVV.

The chain uses TRBV6-2 or TRBV6-3 and TRBJ1-5, with TRBD1 as a possible D gene (6 bases). With 6 bases removed from V and 4 bases from J, the gap between germline ends came to 10 bases. This CDR3 contains 13 residues. Germline CDR1 reads MNHEY; CDR2 reads SVGEGT. DNA for the CDR3: TGTGCCAGCAGCCTTCAGGGGAATCAGCCCCAGCATTTT. This codes for CASSLQGNQPQHF.